The 23 T cell receptor beta chains below all came from one sample that was sequenced in a study of beta chain features in type 1 diabetes. Of the isolated RNA, all was reverse transcribed, and so the sequenced material was expressed TCRB transcripts. Sequencing was performed with immunoSEQ multiplex PCR; in TCRdb, only in-frame clones are kept and a portion is missing. The sample records 300,000 to 400,000 clones, 9.6% being singletons. Regarding the study as a whole: Among all four CD4+ subsets, Type 1 diabetes patients had TCRB CDR3s that were moderately but significantly shorter.

These receptors have no identified antigens. Sequencing was performed on central memory CD4+ T cells from blood. The receptors shown here come from a man aged 25 to 40 with type 1 diabetes.

CDR3 DNA sequence: TGTGCCAGCAGCTTAGCGCGCTCGGTAGAGACCCAGTACTTC. It yields the protein CASSLARSVETQYF. V usage is TRBV11-3 and J usage is TRBJ2-5; D call uncertain. V was cut by 1 base and J by 4 bases, with 10 bases left in between. The germline CDR1 and CDR2 sequences are SGHNT and YENEEA. The CDR3 loop spans 14 amino acids.

J is TRBJ2-1 and V is TRBV9; 10 bases match TRBD1. Germline V lookup: CDR1 SGDLS, CDR2 YYNGEE. This CDR3 region has 15 residues. V dropped 5 bases and J dropped 4; count of bases not matched to a gene: 6. CDR3 in amino acids: CASSIGQGGYNEQFF. The CDR3 bases are TGTGCCAGCAGTATAGGACAGGGGGGTTACAATGAGCAGTTCTTC.

This chain joins TRBV29-1 and TRBJ2-5, with D possibly TRBD1 on 6 matching bases. Trimming removed 4 bases at V and 4 bases at J, with 19 bases between. CDR1 and CDR2 from the germline V gene are SQVTM and ANQGSEA. This CDR3 has 15 amino acids. CDR3 DNA: TGCAGCGTTGGTCTCCCGGGACACCGTCGAGAGACCCAGTACTTC. Amino acid sequence: CSVGLPGHRRETQYF.

V is TRBV5-4 and J is TRBJ2-6, with D possibly matching TRBD1 (6 bases). CDR1 and CDR2 (germline): SGHNT, YYREEE (reference sequence). There are 16 residues in the CDR3. V lost 1 base and J 1 base, leaving 9 bases between the germline ends. The CDR3 nucleotides read TGTGCCAGCAGCTTGCAGGGGAAGTCTGGGGCCAACGTCCTGACTTTC. This gives the protein CASSLQGKSGANVLTF.

The genes are TRBV4-1 and TRBJ2-5; TRBD1 matches at 8 bases. Germline CDR1 is MGHRA and CDR2 is YSYEKL. The CDR3 covers 14 residues. Trimming cost V 4 bases and J 6 bases; bases outside gene matches: 7. The CDR3 DNA is TGCGCCAGCAGCCTTGACAGGGGTCAGAAGACCCAGTACTTC. Translating it yields CASSLDRGQKTQYF.

The rearrangement links TRBV4-2 to TRBJ1-1, with 7 bases aligning to TRBD1. The CDR3 is 14 residues long. CDR1 and CDR2 from the germline V gene are LGHNA and YNFKEQ. V gave up 7 bases and J gave up 5 bases; unmatched junction bases: 10. CDR3 bases: TGTGCCAGCAACAACCAGACAGGGACGACTGAAGCTTTCTTT. Amino acids: CASNNQTGTTEAFF.

This clone was seen only a few times. The chain is built from TRBV19 and TRBJ2-2, with unresolved D. V lost 5 bases and J lost 5, with 6 bases in between. The CDR3 is 12 residues long. The germline V gene has CDR1 LNHDA and CDR2 SQIVND (reference sequence). The CDR3 DNA reads TGTGCCAGTAGTTGGATAACCGGGGAGCTGTTTTTT. Its protein product is CASSWITGELFF.

The chain employs TRBV12-5 and TRBJ2-1; D is possibly TRBD2 (6 bases). The CDR3 totals 13 residues. Germline loops: CDR1 LGHNT, CDR2 FRNRAP. V was shortened by 1 base and J by 10 bases, with 11 bases between the two germline ends. In DNA form, the CDR3 reads TGTGCTAGTGGTTTGGCCGGAGGGAGAGAGCAGTTCTTC. This translates into CASGLAGGREQFF.

The table lists this clone with a few counts. The rearrangement joins TRBV6-6 to TRBJ2-3, with D possibly being TRBD1 (5 bases). V was clipped by 4 bases and J by 2 bases, with 10 bases between them. The CDR3 is made up of 14 amino acids. Germline-derived CDR1 and CDR2 are MNHNY and SVGAGI (reference sequence). This CDR3 reads CASSLTDDTDTQYF. The CDR3 nucleotides are TGTGCCAGCAGTTTGACAGATGACACAGATACGCAGTATTTT.

The rearrangement links TRBV10-3 to TRBJ1-1, with no clear D. The ends were cut back, 0 bases at V and 6 bases at J, with 14 bases in the middle. CDR1 is ENHRY, CDR2 SYGVKD, per germline. The CDR3 extends over 15 amino acids. CDR3 in DNA: TGTGCCATCAGTGAGTCGATGGGTGGCGATCCTGAAGCTTTCTTT. It translates to CAISESMGGDPEAFF.

The chain recombines TRBV6-5 with TRBJ1-2; D may be TRBD1 (5 bases). Germline V CDR1 and CDR2: MNHEY, SVGAGI. With 6 bases removed from V and 3 bases from J, the gap between germline ends came to 17 bases. There are 15 residues in the CDR3. In DNA form, the CDR3 reads TGTGCCAGCAGCAGTTATAGGGGCGGAGACTATGGCTACACCTTC. This codes for CASSSYRGGDYGYTF.

The genes are TRBV6-1 and TRBJ2-3, with D perhaps matching TRBD1 (5 bases). This CDR3 has 15 amino acids. Germline V lookup: CDR1 MNHNS, CDR2 SASEGT. Trimming pared 1 base from V and 4 bases from J, leaving 12 bases between. The CDR3 nucleotides read TGTGCCAGCAGTGAAGGAGGCAGGGTGGCAGATACGCAGTATTTT. Its translation: CASSEGGRVADTQYF.

This clone was counted between two and nine times. The same CDR3 is also encoded by other DNA sequences in this sample. V and J are TRBV11-1 and TRBJ1-1; D perhaps matches TRBD1 (6 bases). Per the germline V gene, CDR1 is SGHAT and CDR2 is FQDESV (reference sequence). This CDR3 has 13 residues. Trimming pared 5 bases from V and 6 bases from J, leaving 13 bases between. The CDR3 reads CASSRLGGAEAFF. The CDR3 DNA reads as TGTGCCAGCAGCCGCTTAGGGGGGGCTGAAGCTTTCTTT.

This rearrangement joins TRBV19 to TRBJ2-4, with 8 positions matching TRBD1. The CDR3 totals 12 residues. Germline V gene data show CDR1 as LNHDA and CDR2 as SQIVND (reference sequence). J gave up 7 bases and V 9 bases, and 5 bases lay outside the gene matches. CDR3 nucleotide sequence: TGTGCCAGCCGGACAGGGAGGAACATTCAGTACTTC. Residues: CASRTGRNIQYF.

This clone occurred many times. This chain connects TRBV29-1 to TRBJ1-2; TRBD1 is a possible D gene (5 bases). The ends were cut back, 8 bases at V and 10 bases at J, with 23 bases in the middle. Germline values: CDR1 SQVTM, CDR2 ANQGSEA. This CDR3 region has 13 residues. The CDR3 nucleotides are TGCAGCTCGTCAAACCCGGACATCGGGGTCTACACCTTC. The encoded protein is CSSSNPDIGVYTF.

With regard to this clone: The sample holds other DNA sequences that translate to the same CDR3. The chain combines TRBV6-1 with TRBJ1-1; possible D gene TRBD1, 6 bases. Germline values: CDR1 MNHNS, CDR2 SASEGT. V gave up 6 bases and J gave up 1 base, with 6 bases separating them. The CDR3 has 12 residues. The CDR3 sequence is CASRQGNTEAFF. In nucleotides, the CDR3 is TGTGCCAGCAGACAGGGGAACACTGAAGCTTTCTTT.

Only a few counts were recorded for this clone. V is TRBV21-1 and J is TRBJ1-1; the D call TRBD1 from the table was never checked on the DNA. TRBV21-1 is recorded as a pseudogene. This CDR3 has 12 residues. The CDR3 sequence: CASRPRGTEAFF. CDR3 in DNA: TGTGCCAGCAGGCCGAGGGGGACTGAAGCTTTCTTT.

A few counts support this clone. This rearrangement joins TRBV27 to TRBJ1-2, with 7 positions matching TRBD1. Losses at the gene ends were 6 bases for V and 10 bases for J; bases not matched to a gene: 8. Germline V gene sequence: CDR1 MNHEY, CDR2 SMNVEV (reference sequence). This CDR3 has 12 amino acids. CDR3 sequence (DNA): TGTGCCAGCAGCTTACAGGGGTATTTCTACACCTTC. This gives the protein CASSLQGYFYTF.

This clone appeared a few times. V usage is TRBV28 and J usage is TRBJ1-1, with 7 bases aligning to TRBD1. Germline lookup yields CDR1 MDHEN and CDR2 SYDVKM. The CDR3 has 14 amino acids. V was clipped by 2 bases and J by 10 bases; unmatched bases: 10. The CDR3 is CASSLGTEPRGAFF. CDR3 in DNA: TGTGCCAGCAGTTTAGGGACAGAGCCACGCGGAGCTTTCTTT.

This clone was detected a few times. This rearrangement joins TRBV28 to TRBJ2-1; 8 bases are a match to TRBD1. Per the germline V gene, CDR1 is MDHEN and CDR2 is SYDVKM. Trimming took 6 bases from V and 1 from J; bases not matched to a gene: 8. The CDR3 spans 16 residues. The CDR3 protein is CASSTSGGASYNEQFF. The CDR3 DNA reads TGTGCCAGCAGCACCTCAGGGGGCGCTTCCTACAATGAGCAGTTCTTC.

V is TRBV7-2 and J is TRBJ1-4; D perhaps matches TRBD1 (5 bases). The length of the CDR3 is 13 residues. The germline V gene has CDR1 SGHTA and CDR2 FQGNSA. Trimming took off 5 bases at V and 8 bases at J, with 12 bases between the two ends. CDR3 loop: CASSPYGGEKLFF. The CDR3 bases are TGTGCCAGCAGCCCCTATGGGGGAGAAAAACTGTTTTTT. Using reference TRBV7-2 and TRBJ1-4 for the parts outside the CDR3, the full variable domain is GAGVSQSPSNKVTEKGKDVELRCDPISGHTALYWYRQSLGQGLEFLIYFQGNSAPDKSGLPSDRFSAERTGGSVSTLTIQRTQQEDSAVYLCASSPYGGEKLFFGSGTQLSVL.

Details on this clone: The DNA is omitted, as the CDR3 cannot be located on it reliably, and the CDR3 follows TCRdb's listing. V usage is TRBV28 and J usage is TRBJ2-3; TRBD2, the table's D call, was not compared with the DNA. The CDR3 is 16 amino acids long, termini counted. CDR1 and CDR2 (germline): MDHEN, SYDVKM. This CDR3 reads CASSSSTSGSPDTQYF.

This clone was picked up many times. This specimen includes other DNA sequences encoding the same CDR3. The chain employs TRBV4-1 and TRBJ2-3; D not certain. CDR3 length equals 13 residues. CDR1 MGHRA and CDR2 YSYEKL come from the germline V gene. V shed 0 bases and J shed 6 bases, with 7 bases lying between them. The CDR3 protein is CASSQESTDTQYF. As DNA, the CDR3 is TGCGCCAGCAGCCAAGAGTCTACGGATACGCAGTATTTT.